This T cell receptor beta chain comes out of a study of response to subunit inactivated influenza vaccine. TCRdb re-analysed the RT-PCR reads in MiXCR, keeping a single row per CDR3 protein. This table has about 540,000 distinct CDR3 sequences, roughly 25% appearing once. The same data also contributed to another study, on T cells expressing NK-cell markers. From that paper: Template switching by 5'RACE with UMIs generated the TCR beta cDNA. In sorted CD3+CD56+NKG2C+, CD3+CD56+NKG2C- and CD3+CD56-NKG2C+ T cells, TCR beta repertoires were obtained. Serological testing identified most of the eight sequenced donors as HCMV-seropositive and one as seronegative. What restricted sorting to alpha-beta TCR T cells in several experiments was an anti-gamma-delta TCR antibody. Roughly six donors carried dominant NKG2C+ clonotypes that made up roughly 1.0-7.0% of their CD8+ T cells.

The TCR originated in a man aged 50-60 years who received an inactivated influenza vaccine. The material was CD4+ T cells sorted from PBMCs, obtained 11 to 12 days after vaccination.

CDR3 nucleotides: TGTGCCACCAGTGGCTTAGGGACAGGCCATGAGCAGTTCTTC. Protein: CATSGLGTGHEQFF. The chain links TRBV24-1 to TRBJ2-1, with 8 bases lining up with TRBD1. This CDR3 is built from 14 residues. The V and J ends lost 5 bases and 8 bases, in that order; junction bases with no gene match: 7. Germline assignment: CDR1 KGHDR and CDR2 SFDVKD.